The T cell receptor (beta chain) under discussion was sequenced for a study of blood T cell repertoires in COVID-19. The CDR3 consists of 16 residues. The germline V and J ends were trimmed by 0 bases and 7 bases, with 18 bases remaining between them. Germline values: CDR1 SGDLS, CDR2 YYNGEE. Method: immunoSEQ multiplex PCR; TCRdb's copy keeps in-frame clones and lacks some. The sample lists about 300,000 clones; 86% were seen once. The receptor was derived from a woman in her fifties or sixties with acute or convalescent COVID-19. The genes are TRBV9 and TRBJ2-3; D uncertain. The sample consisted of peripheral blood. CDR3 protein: CASSVGSATGWNTQYF. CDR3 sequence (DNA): TGTGCCAGCAGCGTAGGGAGCGCCACGGGTTGGAATACGCAGTATTTT.